Below are 28 T cell receptor beta chains sequenced from a single sample in a study of regulatory T cells in long-lasting Graves disease. The TCR beta library used iRepertoire HTBI primers with Arm-PCR amplification of CDR3. TCRdb itself ran the multiplex PCR reads through MiXCR, one entry per CDR3 protein. The repertoire holds 540,000 or so distinct CDR3 sequences, with 13% as singletons. Time point described: newly diagnosed GD, antithyroid drugs for less than 3 months. PBMC RNA served as the TCR library source. The same data also went into a second study, on T cells in Graves' hyperthyroidism and ophthalmopathy.

The sample here was peripheral blood mononuclear cells (PBMCs), taken at new diagnosis, from a patient treated with antithyroid drugs. Every receptor here comes from a young man with Graves disease.

The chain employs TRBV5-8 and TRBJ2-4; D is ambiguous. Germline-derived CDR1 and CDR2 are SGHTS and YDEGEE. V lost 2 bases and J lost 8, with 5 bases in between. The CDR3 spans 11 residues. CDR3 DNA sequence: TGTGCCAGCAGCTTTGGGGACATTCAGTACTTC. Protein: CASSFGDIQYF.

The chain has TRBV6-5 and TRBJ2-4, with no clear D. From germline, CDR1 is MNHEY and CDR2 SVGAGI. This CDR3 contains 17 residues. Between the trimmed V and J ends, which lost 4 bases and 0 bases, there was a span of 16 bases. CDR3 bases: TGTGCCAGCAGTTCCCACCCCCTACACCAAGCCAAAAACATTCAGTACTTC. Amino acid sequence: CASSSHPLHQAKNIQYF.

This clonotype has a handful of counts. As DNA, the CDR3 is TGTGCCAGCAGTGATCATTGGCCCCCCCTTGAGAAGCGGATCTCCTACAATGAGCAGTTCTTC. Translated, it gives CASSDHWPPLEKRISYNEQFF. The chain couples TRBV27 to TRBJ2-1; weak D call: TRBD2 (5 bases). V was cut by 5 bases and J by 0 bases, with 29 bases left in between. The CDR3 is made up of 21 amino acids. Germline lookup yields CDR1 MNHEY and CDR2 SMNVEV (reference sequence).

This clonotype was found a few times. V and J are TRBV20-1 and TRBJ2-5; 8 bases are shared with TRBD2. The CDR3 loop spans 16 amino acids. The germline V gene has CDR1 DFQATT and CDR2 SNEGSKA (reference sequence). The ends lost 2 bases at V and 1 base at J; junction bases unmatched: 9. The CDR3 region is CSARPPTSGAQETQYF. The CDR3 coding sequence is TGCAGTGCTAGACCTCCTACTAGCGGAGCCCAAGAGACCCAGTACTTC.

In this sample, this clonotype turned up many times. This rearrangement joins TRBV27 to TRBJ2-1, with TRBD2 matching 15 bases. J lost 8 bases, V lost 5 bases, and 4 bases had no gene match. Germline V gene lookup returns CDR1 MNHEY and CDR2 SMNVEV (reference sequence). This CDR3 comprises 15 residues. CDR3 amino acids: CASSRGLAGGHEQFF. CDR3 bases: TGTGCCAGCAGTCGTGGACTAGCGGGAGGGCATGAGCAGTTCTTC.

This clonotype was picked up many times. The genes are TRBV10-1 and TRBJ2-7; D tentatively fits TRBD1 or TRBD2 (5 bases each). The CDR3 length is 12 residues. Germline values: CDR1 WNHNN, CDR2 SYGVQD (reference sequence). V was clipped by 3 bases and J by 6 bases, with 9 bases between them. Written as DNA, the CDR3 is TGCGCCAGCAGTGACCCAGGGAGCGAGCAGTACTTC. Translating gives CASSDPGSEQYF.

This clonotype was seen ten or more times. The chain is built from TRBV2 and TRBJ1-3; D call uncertain. The germline CDR1 and CDR2 sequences are SNHLY and FYNNEI. The CDR3 covers 16 residues. Trimming removed 1 base at V and 4 bases at J, with 14 bases between. The CDR3 region has the DNA TGTGCCAGCAGTGAAGTGGGGTCGACCGACGGAAACACCATATATTTT. Encoded protein: CASSEVGSTDGNTIYF.

Ten or more counts support this clonotype. A much larger clone is a single base away; this may be a read error. The chain combines TRBV12-3 or TRBV12-4 with TRBJ1-1; D is perhaps TRBD1 (6 bases). V was shortened by 6 bases and J by 3 bases, with 11 bases between the two germline ends. This CDR3 spans 13 amino acids. Written as DNA, the CDR3 is TGTGCCAGCAGCCCCGGACAGTACACTGAAGCTTTCTTT. This codes for CASSPGQYTEAFF.

This clonotype has a count of ten or more. The chain recombines TRBV12-3 or TRBV12-4 with TRBJ2-1; TRBD2 agrees at 9 bases. V lost 2 bases to trimming and J lost 9 bases; unmatched junction nucleotides: 8. CDR3 size: 15 residues. The DNA of the CDR3 is TGTGCCAGCAGTTTATTGGCGGGAGGGCTTAGTGAGCAGTTCTTC. This translates into CASSLLAGGLSEQFF.

The V and J genes are TRBV20-1 and TRBJ2-7, with unresolved D. Per germline, CDR1 DFQATT and CDR2 SNEGSKA (reference sequence). This CDR3 has 11 amino acids. The V and J ends lost 6 bases and 4 bases respectively, with 10 bases between them. CDR3 amino acids: CSAGVRYEQYF. In DNA, the CDR3 is TGCAGTGCAGGAGTGCGGTACGAGCAGTACTTC.

In the case of this clonotype: A much larger clone is a single base away; this may be a read error. CDR3 in amino acids: CASSPTGFTNQPQHF. As DNA, the CDR3 is TGTGCCAGCAGCCCTACAGGGTTTACAAATCAGCCCCAGCATTTT. The chain recombines TRBV6-1 with TRBJ1-5, with D maybe TRBD1 (6 bases). CDR3 size: 15 residues. Germline CDR1 reads MNHNS; CDR2 reads SASEGT. V lost 6 bases, J lost 4 bases, and 16 bases lay in between.

The chain is built from TRBV7-6 and TRBJ2-5, with D possibly TRBD2 on 6 matching bases. This CDR3 spans 16 amino acids. Germline V gene sequence: CDR1 SGHVS, CDR2 FNYEAQ. With 1 base removed from V and 3 bases from J, the gap between germline ends came to 15 bases. CDR3 residues: CASSLEAMTGEETQYF. The CDR3 bases are TGTGCCAGCAGCTTAGAGGCCATGACGGGAGAAGAGACCCAGTACTTC.

This clonotype has at least ten counts. V usage is TRBV12-3 or TRBV12-4 and J usage is TRBJ2-3; a possible D gene is TRBD1 (5 bases). Trimming took off 5 bases at V and 4 bases at J, with 10 bases between the two ends. This CDR3 is built from 13 residues. CDR3 residues: CASSRRVADTQYF. In DNA, the CDR3 is TGTGCCAGCAGTCGCAGGGTAGCAGATACGCAGTATTTT.

This clonotype was seen only a few times. The chain joins TRBV5-1 to TRBJ2-7; D gene uncertain. The CDR3 is 12 residues long. From germline, CDR1 is SGHRS and CDR2 YFSETQ. V shed 0 bases and J shed 6 bases, with 7 bases lying between them. The CDR3, as DNA: TGCGCCAGCAGCTTGGCCCCGACCGAGCAGTACTTC. This codes for CASSLAPTEQYF.

In this sample, this clonotype turned up a few times. The V and J genes are TRBV12-3 or TRBV12-4 and TRBJ1-1; TRBD1 agrees at 9 bases. The CDR3 has 14 amino acids. V trimming: 6 bases; J trimming: 5 bases; junction bases outside the gene matches: 7. Here the CDR3 DNA reads TGTGCCAGCAGGGCCGGGACAGGGCGTACTGAAGCTTTCTTT. As protein: CASRAGTGRTEAFF.

This clonotype appeared many times. This sequence joins TRBV5-1 and TRBJ1-1; the D gene is possibly TRBD1 (6 bases). The V and J ends lost 2 bases and 4 bases respectively, with 15 bases between them. The CDR3 covers 15 residues. Germline lookup yields CDR1 SGHRS and CDR2 YFSETQ. CDR3 DNA sequence: TGCGCCAGCAGCTTCAACAGGGAACGGGGCACTGAAGCTTTCTTT. Translating it yields CASSFNRERGTEAFF.

The rearrangement links TRBV14 to TRBJ1-2; no firm D call. The CDR3 is 15 amino acids. V lost 1 base and J 7 bases, leaving 16 bases between the germline ends. CDR1 and CDR2 from the germline V gene are SGHDN and FVKESK. The CDR3 region is CASSQVGSYPIGYTF. The CDR3, as DNA: TGTGCCAGCAGCCAAGTAGGCAGTTACCCTATTGGCTACACCTTC. Filled out from reference TRBV14 and TRBJ1-2, the complete variable domain reads EAGVTQFPSHSVIEKGQTVTLRCDPISGHDNLYWYRRVMGKEIKFLLHFVKESKQDESGMPNNRFLAERTGGTYSTLKVQPAELEDSGVYFCASSQVGSYPIGYTFGSGTRLTVV.

This clonotype was picked up a small number of times. A clone one base away is much larger, so this may be a read error. This sequence joins TRBV7-3 and TRBJ1-2; D possibly corresponds to TRBD1 (6 bases). Per germline, CDR1 SGHTA and CDR2 FQGTGA. CDR3 length: 14 amino acids. The CDR3: CAGSGPDSSYGYTF. In DNA form, the CDR3 reads TGTGCCGGCAGCGGCCCGGACAGCTCCTATGGCTACACCTTC.

This clonotype was seen a handful of times. The genes are TRBV11-2 and TRBJ2-7; 8 bases fit TRBD1. V trimming: 1 base; J trimming: 0 bases; junction bases outside the gene matches: 2. Germline assignment: CDR1 SGHAT and CDR2 FQNNGV. There are 15 residues in the CDR3. For the CDR3, the DNA is TGTGCCAGCAGCTTAGTCAGGGGGCGCTCCTACGAGCAGTACTTC. It yields the protein CASSLVRGRSYEQYF.

Comments on this clonotype: This may stem from a read error, because a much larger clone lies one nucleotide away. The chain employs TRBV6-6 and TRBJ2-7; 7 nucleotides line up with TRBD2. The V and J ends lost 0 bases and 3 bases, in that order; junction bases with no gene match: 23. Per germline, CDR1 MNHNY and CDR2 SVGAGI (reference sequence). The CDR3 consists of 21 residues. This CDR3 is CASSYSTQGLPRTGRVYEQYF. For the CDR3, the DNA is TGTGCCAGCAGTTACTCGACTCAGGGACTACCAAGAACGGGGAGGGTCTACGAGCAGTACTTC.

The chain is built from TRBV12-3 or TRBV12-4 and TRBJ2-2; no clear D. Deletions cut 5 bases from V and 7 bases from J, with 11 bases between. The CDR3 has 13 residues. The CDR3 loop is CASSIHDDGELFF. The CDR3 DNA follows: TGTGCCAGCAGTATCCATGATGACGGGGAGCTGTTTTTT.

This clonotype was detected a few times. The genes are TRBV7-9 and TRBJ1-5; 9 nucleotides line up with TRBD1. With V trimmed by 2 bases and J by 7 bases, 15 bases remained unmatched. The CDR3 contains 18 residues. The V gene's germline CDR1 is SEHNR and CDR2 FQNEAQ (reference sequence). This chain's CDR3 is CASSLNTQDRGYRQPQHF. The CDR3 bases are TGTGCCAGCAGCTTAAACACCCAGGACAGGGGATATAGGCAGCCCCAGCATTTT.

This clonotype came up a few times. The J gene is TRBJ1-1, the V gene TRBV25-1; D unclear. Trimming took 2 bases from V and 6 from J, leaving 10 bases between them. CDR1 is MGHDK and CDR2 is SYGVNS in the germline V gene. The CDR3 consists of 13 residues. The CDR3 is CASSEEWGAEAFF. CDR3 DNA sequence: TGTGCCAGCAGTGAAGAGTGGGGAGCTGAAGCTTTCTTT.

This clonotype was observed many times. The chain couples TRBV10-2 to TRBJ1-6, with 7 nucleotides matching TRBD1. The CDR3 runs to 16 residues. Germline CDR1 is WSHSY and CDR2 is SAAADI. The V and J ends lost 6 bases and 9 bases, in that order; junction bases with no gene match: 14. The CDR3 loop is CASSLRTGRGGSPLHF. In nucleotides, the CDR3 is TGCGCCAGCAGCCTCCGGACAGGCCGGGGAGGTTCACCCCTCCACTTT.

This clonotype appeared many times. This chain joins TRBV6-1 and TRBJ2-1; 7 nucleotides match TRBD1. The end of the DNA aligns better with TRBJ2-5, so the J call may be wrong. This CDR3 spans 13 amino acids. CDR1 and CDR2 (germline): MNHNS, SASEGT. The CDR3 DNA is TGTGCCAGCAGTGATCGGGACAGCCGCGCCCAGTACTTC. It codes for CASSDRDSRAQYF.

The sample holds a few counts of this clonotype. At one of its ends the junction is not consistent with the germline gene, which may arise from a read error. CDR3 loop: CSALGEKRNAIYF. For the CDR3, the DNA is TGCAGTGCTCTAGGCGAGAAACGAAACGCCATATATTTT. The V and J genes are TRBV20-1 and TRBJ1-3, with D uncertain. There are 13 residues in the CDR3. The germline V gene has CDR1 DFQATT and CDR2 SNEGSKA (reference sequence).

For the CDR3, the DNA is TGTGCCAGCAGTTCTCCGGGACAGGGTGTCTACGAGCAGTACTTC. It translates to CASSSPGQGVYEQYF. The chain links TRBV27 to TRBJ2-7; TRBD1 matches at 9 bases. CDR1 is MNHEY, CDR2 SMNVEV, per germline (reference sequence). The CDR3 spans 15 residues. Germline trimming cut 4 bases from V and 3 bases from J; bases unmatched to any gene: 7.

This clonotype turned up a few times. The rearrangement links TRBV10-3 to TRBJ1-2; a possible D gene is TRBD1 (6 bases). CDR3 length equals 10 residues. Trimming stripped 10 bases from V and 7 bases from J, with 10 bases between. Per the germline V gene, CDR1 is ENHRY and CDR2 is SYGVKD. CDR3 sequence (DNA): TGTGCCACAGGGGCGGCTGGCTACACCTTC. Translation gives CATGAAGYTF.